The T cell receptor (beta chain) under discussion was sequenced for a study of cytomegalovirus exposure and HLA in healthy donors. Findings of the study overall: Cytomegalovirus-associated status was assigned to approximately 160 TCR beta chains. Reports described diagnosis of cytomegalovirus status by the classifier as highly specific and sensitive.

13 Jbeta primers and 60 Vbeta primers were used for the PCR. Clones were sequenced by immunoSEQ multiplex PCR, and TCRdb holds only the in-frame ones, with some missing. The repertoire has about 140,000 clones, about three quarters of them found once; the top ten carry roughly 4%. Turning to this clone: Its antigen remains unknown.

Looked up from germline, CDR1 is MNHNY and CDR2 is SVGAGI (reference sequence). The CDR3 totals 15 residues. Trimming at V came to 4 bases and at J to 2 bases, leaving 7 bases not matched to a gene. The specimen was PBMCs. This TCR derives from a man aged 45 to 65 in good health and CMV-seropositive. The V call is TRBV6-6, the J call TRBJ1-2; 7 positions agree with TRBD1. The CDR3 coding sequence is TGTGCCAGCAGTTTCCTAGACAGGGAAAACTATGGCTACACCTTC. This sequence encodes CASSFLDRENYGYTF.